This T cell receptor beta chain was captured in a study of cytomegalovirus exposure and HLA in healthy donors (dated by TCRdb to 2016 to 2017). About the study as a whole: According to an earlier analysis of around 600 of the donors, about 180 million T cells yielded 95 million to 140 million unique TCR beta sequences and about 300 Gb of sequence data. About 300 gigabases of sequencing data and approximately 93 million unique TCR sequences were included in an early release covering about 600 HLA-typed donors. The genetic ancestry cluster associated with self-reported Caucasian donors included 81% of the 398 genotyped donors. The study aimed to test whether signatures of past pathogen exposure could be identified by cataloging public T cell receptors. The T cell repertoires of 670 or so subjects were profiled by immunosequencing and related to cytomegalovirus serostatus. Along with the approximately 600-subject first cohort, a separate validation cohort of about 110 different subjects was used. To predict cytomegalovirus infection status, the study brought together high-throughput TCR immunosequencing, statistical association of individual TCRs with disease status, and machine learning. To study patterns of TCR occurrence, a later analysis re-analyzed previously published TCR beta repertoires from several hundred donors and added high-resolution HLA genotyping. In the later analysis, no new phenotypic data were used to find candidate immune exposures; instead, reliance was placed on TCR beta sequences and their occurrence across donors. An earlier analysis of around 580 of the donors used high-throughput TCR beta sequencing to judge whether each TCR beta V gene segment behaved as functional or pseudogenic. Donor age, sex, ethnicity and CMV serostatus were collected together with the repertoire data. In a later genetic analysis, genome-wide SNP genotypes for about three fifths of the roughly 670 donors were used, and that subset was treated as a discovery cohort. All discovery cohort repertoires had been generated using a single sequencing platform. Both class I and class II loci were covered by HLA typing, at four-digit resolution. The number of donors typed differed by locus, with 629-630 for A, B, C, DRB1 and DQB1, around 520 for DQA1, about 610 for DPA1, and some 450 for DPB1. Because of strong linkage in the cohort, roughly five DR-DQ haplotypes were treated as single units for association and clustering. Across about 370 genotyped donors of the cohort, an average of roughly 250,000 unique TCR beta nucleotide sequences per donor were sequenced, and roughly a sixth of those sequences were non-productive. On the study overall, not on this receptor specifically: Presence/absence analyses assumed roughly uniform sequencing depth across donors, an assumption that may not hold. The earlier analysis of a few hundred of the donors excluded some 15 rarely observed V segments, including chromosome 9 orphons, because counts were too low. Because the 87-base-pair reads could not distinguish some IMGT-functional V segments, including TRBV6-2 and TRBV6-3, those segments were excluded. An earlier analysis of approximately 600 of the donors showed that most TCR beta V segments appeared in productive rearrangements either about 87% or about 30% of the time, which broadly matched IMGT annotations. A later analysis found that most CMV-associated TCR beta chains appeared HLA-restricted, with HLA associations seemingly driven largely by CMV exposure. Because HLA typing was missing for some donors at each locus, association tests included only the typed subset. Three of the identified cytomegalovirus-associated TCR beta chains were confirmed in vitro to be specific for cytomegalovirus antigens. In this cohort, only TCR beta chains were sequenced, and detectable features were limited by the absence of alpha or paired-chain data. In the study, some 160 TCR beta chains were listed as associated with cytomegalovirus. Linkage disequilibrium might explain the correlated functional status among segregating V segments, but an unknown experimental factor could not be ruled out. Immune exposure information for the cohort was limited to CMV serostatus. Strong co-occurrence of HLA alleles, especially DR and DQ, made assigning TCR associations to individual alleles difficult. Specific HLA alleles were associated with roughly 16,000 TCR beta sequences at a false discovery rate of 0.05 in a later analysis. A further reported finding was that TCR beta sequences accurately predicted the HLA-A and HLA-B alleles for most subjects in the first cohort. It was suggested by the authors that the approach could potentially be generalized to other disease states and immunological phenotypes. Several of the top co-occurrence clusters appeared to be linked to parvovirus B19, influenza, CMV and Epstein-Barr virus, according to a later analysis. According to a later analysis, TCR association rates differed among HLA loci, with DRB1 alleles showing the most associated TCRs and HLA-C alleles showing the fewest. An association between a missense DCLRE1C variant and V-gene and J-gene trimming of TCR beta chains was found in a later genetic analysis and replicated in an independent cohort. A later analysis found that HLA-associated TCR beta chains were more clonally expanded and had lower generation probabilities than equally common non-associated chains. In both the original and validation cohorts, the classifier was reported to diagnose cytomegalovirus status with high specificity and sensitivity. Compared with the approximately 600-donor mean, donors in an Asian-associated ancestry cluster had fewer N-insertions in productive TCRs, according to a later genetic analysis. Most TCR sequences were seen in very few donors, while some public TCRs were found in many individuals. A group of highly shared sequence variants was considered likely to be a technical artifact of the sequencing pipeline.

Concerning this clone itself: The target of this receptor is not known. Base quality data are lacking; no much larger clone is found one base away.

The cohort consisted of 600 or so healthy bone marrow donors. At the time of sampling, every cohort member was nominally healthy, though immune exposures that went unrecorded were likely present. The donor tested CMV seropositive and was one of the 289 seropositive cohort members. Every donor gave a peripheral blood sample, and the peripheral blood mononuclear cells from that sample were used for TCR beta sequencing. Genomic DNA extraction from the blood cell samples was performed with the Qiagen DNeasy Blood Extraction Kit. From the cysteine up to the phenylalanine, the CDR3 has a length of 13 residues. Of the read, only the CDR3 DNA is kept; its 39 bases are in frame from base 1. The germline V gene specifies SGHAT as CDR1 and FQNNGV as CDR2. V and J are truncated by 2 bases and 9 bases respectively, leaving an intervening sequence of 11 bases. Libraries were built with the immunoSEQ multiplex PCR assay. For the multiplex PCR, a mixture combining 60 forward primers for TCR Vbeta segments and 13 reverse primers for TCR Jbeta segments was used. A multiplex PCR assay on genomic DNA amplified the CDR3 region of rearranged TCR beta genes. The Illumina HiSeq System was used to sequence the amplified TCR beta libraries as 87-base-pair reads. In the original analysis: Across the 670 or so repertoires, a later analysis counted about 81 million unique TCR beta chains, around 11 million of which were shared by at least two donors. To remove PCR and sequencing errors, raw reads were error-corrected and collapsed into unique sequences using a nearest-neighbor algorithm that merged closely related sequences. CDR3 sequences were aligned to IMGT reference sequences to assign V, D and J gene segments. For a sequence to be retained, a match of at least six nucleotides to both a V gene segment and a J gene segment was required. A rearrangement counted as productive if the CDR3 had no stop codons and remained in frame with V and J, and every other rearrangement counted as non-productive. CDR3 was defined according to IMGT convention as the region running from the second conserved V-encoded cysteine to the conserved J-encoded phenylalanine. Sequences without an unambiguous match to a single V gene segment were excluded from the earlier analysis of over 500 of the donors. In an earlier analysis of a few hundred of the donors, V segments were called functional above 56.7% productive rearrangements and were called segregating when the between-donor standard deviation exceeded 5%. A statistical classification framework was developed to diagnose cytomegalovirus status using the catalog of TCR beta chain sequences. V and J gene assignment, in a later analysis, came from comparing TCR nucleotide sequences with IMGT/GENE-DB human TR gene sequences. A later analysis assigned CDR3 sequences and most-parsimonious VDJ recombination scenarios with the TCRdist pipeline. In a later analysis, each TCR beta chain was defined by its CDR3 amino acid sequence together with its V-gene family, and reads lacking a unique V-gene family were excluded. In a later analysis, 550 to 650 highly shared, low-generation-probability nucleotide sequences were removed to address suspected cross-contamination and a sequencing artifact. In a later analysis, a clonal expansion index for each public chain was calculated from normalized within-repertoire ranks of inferred template counts. In a later analysis, generation probabilities were computed with a VDJ recombination model fitted to out-of-frame rearrangements, and the resulting probabilities were checked against IGoR. Hypergeometric tests were used in a later analysis to score TCR-TCR, TCR-HLA and TCR-CMV co-occurrence, with a repertoire-size bias correction applied to the TCR pairs. To estimate false discovery rates, a later analysis permuted the HLA or CMV assignments 20 times. In a later analysis, co-occurring TCRs were grouped using DBSCAN, with TCRdist sequence similarity added in when clustering inside HLA-allele-positive subsets. Repertoires with fewer than 30,000 or more than 120,000 public chains were left out of co-occurrence clustering, as were four to six repertoires with anomalous nucleotide sharing. This immuneACCESS table, as held by TCRdb, lists in-frame sequences with V and J called but not all clones. Of the missing ones, under half trace to an unresolved V gene in checked studies; the others have no known cause. That table supplies the V and J calls and clone size; D and trimming were determined from the DNA. This sample holds some 140,000 clones; 70% to 85% were observed only once. The biggest ten clones account for 6.5% of the sample.

The sequencing input was PBMCs. This clonotype was sampled from a man aged 35 to 55 in good health and CMV-seropositive. Recombination linked TRBV11-2 to TRBJ2-1, with the identity of the D gene unclear. The CDR3 here reads CASSLTTIGEQFF. The sequence in DNA is TGTGCCAGCAGCTTAACCACAATTGGTGAGCAGTTCTTC. Reference TRBV11-2 and TRBJ2-1 genes cover what lies past the CDR3, so the full variable domain is EAGVAQSPRYKIIEKRQSVAFWCNPISGHATLYWYQQILGQGPKLLIQFQNNGVVDDSQLPKDRFSAERLKGVDSTLKIQPAKLEDSAVYLCASSLTTIGEQFFGPGTRLTVL.